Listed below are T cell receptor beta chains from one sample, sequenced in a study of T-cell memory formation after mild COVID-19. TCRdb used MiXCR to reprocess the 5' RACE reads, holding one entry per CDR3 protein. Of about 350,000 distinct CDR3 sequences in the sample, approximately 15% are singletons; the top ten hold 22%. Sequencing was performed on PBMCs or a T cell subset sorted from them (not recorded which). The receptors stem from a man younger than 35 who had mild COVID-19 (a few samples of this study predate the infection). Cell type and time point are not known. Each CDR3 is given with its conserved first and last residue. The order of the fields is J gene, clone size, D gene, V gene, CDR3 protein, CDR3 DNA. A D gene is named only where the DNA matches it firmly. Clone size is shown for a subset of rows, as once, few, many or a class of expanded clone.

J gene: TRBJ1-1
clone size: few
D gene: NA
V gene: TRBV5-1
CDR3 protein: CASRVGSENTEAFF
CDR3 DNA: TGCGCCAGCAGGGTCGGATCCGAGAACACTGAAGCTTTCTTT

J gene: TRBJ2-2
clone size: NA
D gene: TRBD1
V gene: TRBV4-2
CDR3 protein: CASSPSQGEADTGELFF
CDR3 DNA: TGTGCCAGCAGCCCTAGTCAGGGGGAAGCTGACACCGGGGAGCTGTTTTTT

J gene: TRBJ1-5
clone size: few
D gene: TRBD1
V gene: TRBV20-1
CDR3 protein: CSAPGLGRGRGIQPQHF
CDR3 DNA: TGCAGTGCTCCTGGTCTGGGCAGGGGGCGCGGGATTCAGCCCCAGCATTTT

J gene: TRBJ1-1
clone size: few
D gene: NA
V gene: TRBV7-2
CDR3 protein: CASSFVSRGSMNTEAFF
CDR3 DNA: TGTGCCAGCAGCTTTGTTAGCCGGGGATCGATGAACACTGAAGCTTTCTTT

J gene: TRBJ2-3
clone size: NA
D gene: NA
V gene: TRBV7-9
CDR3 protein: CASGLLLDTQYF
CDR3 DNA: TGTGCCAGCGGGCTCCTGCTAGATACGCAGTATTTT

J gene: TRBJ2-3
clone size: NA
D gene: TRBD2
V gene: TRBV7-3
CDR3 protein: CASSAQATSGGNTQYF
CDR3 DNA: TGTGCCAGCAGCGCCCAAGCGACTAGCGGGGGTAATACGCAGTATTTT

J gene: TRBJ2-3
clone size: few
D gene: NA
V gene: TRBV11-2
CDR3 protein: CASSPVMRARPQMPQYF
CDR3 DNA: TGTGCCAGCAGCCCCGTGATGCGGGCCCGACCCCAGATGCCGCAGTATTTT

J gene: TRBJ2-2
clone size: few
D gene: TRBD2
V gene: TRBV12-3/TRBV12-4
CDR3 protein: CASSSGVNTGELFF
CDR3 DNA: TGTGCCAGCAGTAGCGGGGTGAACACCGGGGAGCTGTTTTTT

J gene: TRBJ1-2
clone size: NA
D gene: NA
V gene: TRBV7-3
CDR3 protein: CASSPSDSNYGYTF
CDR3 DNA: TGTGCCAGCAGCCCCTCTGACAGTAACTATGGCTACACCTTC

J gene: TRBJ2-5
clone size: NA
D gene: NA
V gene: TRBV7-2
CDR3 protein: CASSFFGSEGETQYF
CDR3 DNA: TGTGCCAGCAGCTTCTTCGGGAGTGAGGGAGAGACCCAGTACTTC

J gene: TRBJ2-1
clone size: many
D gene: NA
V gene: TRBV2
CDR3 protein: CASSARESSYNEQFF
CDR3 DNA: TGTGCCAGCAGTGCAAGGGAAAGCTCCTACAATGAGCAGTTCTTC

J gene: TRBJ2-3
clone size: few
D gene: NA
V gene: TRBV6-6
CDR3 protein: CASTLQGTDTQYF
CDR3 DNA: TGTGCCAGCACCCTACAGGGCACAGATACGCAGTATTTT

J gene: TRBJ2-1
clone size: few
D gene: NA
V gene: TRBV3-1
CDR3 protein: CASSQDLEQFF
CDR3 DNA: TGTGCCAGCAGCCAAGACTTAGAGCAGTTCTTC

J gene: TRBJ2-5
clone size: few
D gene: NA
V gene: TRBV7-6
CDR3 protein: CASSLASRGQETQYF
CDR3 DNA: TGTGCCAGCAGCTTAGCTAGCCGGGGCCAAGAGACCCAGTACTTC

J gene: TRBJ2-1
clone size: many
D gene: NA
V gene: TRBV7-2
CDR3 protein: CASSFSLGDEQFF
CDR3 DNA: TGTGCCAGCAGTTTTTCTCTAGGCGATGAGCAGTTCTTC